Listed below are T cell receptor beta chains from one sample, sequenced in a study of blood T cell repertoires in COVID-19. TCRdb's copy holds only in-frame clones and misses some; the assay was immunoSEQ multiplex PCR. The sample includes 100,000 to 150,000 clones, 70% to 90% of them seen just once. The sample taken for sequencing was peripheral blood. The receptors were gathered from a woman between 50 and 59 years old with acute or convalescent COVID-19. Each CDR3 is given with its conserved first and last residue. A D gene is named only where the DNA matches it firmly. Clone size, where shown, is once, few, many, or a class for clones that have expanded.

clone size	V gene	D gene	J gene	CDR3 DNA	CDR3 protein
NA	TRBV28	NA	TRBJ2-1	TGTGCCAGCAACCGGGGGACAGTCGAGCAGTTCTTC	CASNRGTVEQFF
NA	TRBV28	NA	TRBJ2-7	TGTGCCAGCAGTTTATGGGGGCGCAAACAAGAGCAGTACTTC	CASSLWGRKQEQYF
NA	TRBV10-3	NA	TRBJ2-5	TGTGCCACCCATAGCGGACAAGAGACCCAGTACTTC	CATHSGQETQYF
NA	TRBV2	NA	TRBJ2-7	TGTGCCAGTCGGCAGGACTCGCACGAGCAGTACTTC	CASRQDSHEQYF
few	TRBV7-8	NA	TRBJ1-1	TGTGCCAGCAGCCGTACAAGGAACACTGAAGCTTTCTTT	CASSRTRNTEAFF
NA	TRBV28	TRBD1	TRBJ1-1	TGTGCCAGCAGCCCTCTGGGGACAGCGATAATGAACACTGAAGCTTTCTTT	CASSPLGTAIMNTEAFF
NA	TRBV5-1	NA	TRBJ1-1	TGCGCCAGCAGCCTCGACAGGAACACTGAAGCTTTCTTT	CASSLDRNTEAFF
NA	TRBV6-1	NA	TRBJ1-2	TGTGCCAGCAGTGAATGGGTGCGGGTAGGGTATGGCTACACCTTC	CASSEWVRVGYGYTF
few	TRBV30	NA	TRBJ1-5	TGTGCCTGGAGTCTAAATTTAATCGGGCCCCAGCATTTT	CAWSLNLIGPQHF
NA	TRBV2	NA	TRBJ2-1	TGTGCCAGCGACAGAACCTACAATGAGCAGTTCTTC	CASDRTYNEQFF
NA	TRBV5-4	NA	TRBJ2-3	TGTGCCAGCAGCTTGGGTGTGGGAGATATCTCAGATACGCAGTATTTT	CASSLGVGDISDTQYF
NA	TRBV5-1	TRBD1	TRBJ2-7	TGCGCCAGCACGAACGGGGACAGGGGGCTGTCATTCTACGAGCAGTACTTC	CASTNGDRGLSFYEQYF
once	TRBV4-2	NA	TRBJ2-7	TGTGCCAGCAGCAGGGGGAACGGGTTCCCCTACGAGCAGTACTTC	CASSRGNGFPYEQYF
NA	TRBV2	NA	TRBJ1-2	TGTGCCAGCAGTGCGAAGGGACAACTAAGTAACTATGGCTACACCTTC	CASSAKGQLSNYGYTF
NA	TRBV11-2	TRBD1	TRBJ1-5	TGTGCCAGCAGCTTAGGGACAGGTTCGGAGCCCCAGCATTTT	CASSLGTGSEPQHF
few	TRBV19	TRBD1	TRBJ1-1	TGTGCCAGCCGGGACAGGGGGCCAGGCACTGAAGCTTTCTTT	CASRDRGPGTEAFF
once	TRBV9	TRBD1	TRBJ2-3	TGTGCCAGCAGCTTCCGGGACAGGGAGAATACGCAGTATTTT	CASSFRDRENTQYF
NA	TRBV4-2	TRBD1	TRBJ2-1	TGTGCCAGCAGCTACGGGACAGCCTCCTACAATGAGCAGTTCTTC	CASSYGTASYNEQFF
NA	TRBV23-1	NA	TRBJ1-5	TGCGCCAGCAGTCAATCTGGGCCCGGCAATCAGCCCCAGCATTTT	CASSQSGPGNQPQHF
NA	TRBV5-1	TRBD1	TRBJ2-3	TGCGCCAGCAGCTTGCAGGGGGCGAGAAATACGCAGTATTTT	CASSLQGARNTQYF
few	TRBV29-1	NA	TRBJ2-5	TGCAGCGTGCCGGGGACCGTCTCAGGGGCCCAGTACTTC	CSVPGTVSGAQYF
NA	TRBV19	NA	TRBJ2-3	TGTGCCAGTAGTATTGGTAGCGCATATGGCACAGATACGCAGTATTTT	CASSIGSAYGTDTQYF
NA	TRBV10-3	NA	TRBJ2-7	TGTGCCATCAGTGATATCGGGGGGCGTACCTACGAGCAGTACTTC	CAISDIGGRTYEQYF
NA	TRBV28	TRBD2	TRBJ2-7	TGTGCCAGCAGTTTACCCGGGACTAGCTCCTACGAGCAGTACTTC	CASSLPGTSSYEQYF
few	TRBV28	TRBD1	TRBJ1-2	TGTGCCAGCAGTTTGGACAGGGACTATGGCTACACCTTC	CASSLDRDYGYTF
NA	TRBV25-1	NA	TRBJ1-5	TGTGCCAGCAGTGCTGGGGCTAATCAGCCCCAGCATTTT	CASSAGANQPQHF
NA	TRBV29-1	TRBD1	TRBJ2-3	TGCAGCTTTGGACAGGGTACAGATACGCAGTATTTT	CSFGQGTDTQYF
NA	TRBV2	NA	TRBJ1-3	TGTGCCAGCAGTACCCGGGAGGGAAACACCATATATTTT	CASSTREGNTIYF
NA	TRBV7-2	NA	TRBJ2-5	TGTGCCAGCAGCTTAGGCCCGCGGGAGACCCAGTACTTC	CASSLGPRETQYF
NA	TRBV20-1	NA	TRBJ2-1	TGCAGTGCTCCCCTTGGAATTTTCGGGGTCTTC	CSAPLGIFGVF
NA	TRBV28	TRBD2	TRBJ2-4	TGTGCCAGCAGTCCGACTACACTAGCGGGTAGGGGCTTAGCCAAAAACATTCAGTACTTC	CASSPTTLAGRGLAKNIQYF
NA	TRBV27	NA	TRBJ2-7	TGTGCCAGCAGTTTAGCGCTAAGCTCCTACGAGCAGTACTTC	CASSLALSSYEQYF
NA	TRBV28	TRBD2	TRBJ2-7	TGTGCCAGCAGTTTCAGCGGGAGGTACTACGAGCAGTACTTC	CASSFSGRYYEQYF
NA	TRBV5-1	TRBD2	TRBJ2-3	TGCGCCAGCAGCTTGGGGGCTAGCGGGAGCACAGATACGCAGTATTTT	CASSLGASGSTDTQYF
NA	TRBV18	NA	TRBJ2-7	TGTGCCAGCTCTCTAGGACTCGATCTTGAGCAGTACTTC	CASSLGLDLEQYF
NA	TRBV5-4	NA	TRBJ1-1	TGTGCCAGCAGCTTTAGGAACACTGAAGCTTTCTTT	CASSFRNTEAFF
NA	TRBV29-1	TRBD1	TRBJ1-2	TGCAGCGTTGATATGACAGGGGGTATCTATGGCTACACCTTC	CSVDMTGGIYGYTF
NA	TRBV19	NA	TRBJ1-1	TGTGCCAGTACCTTTGGGGCAGGCAAGAACACTGAAGCTTTCTTT	CASTFGAGKNTEAFF
NA	TRBV25-1	TRBD1	TRBJ2-5	TGTGCCAGCAGTGAATATAAGAGACAGGGCGGGGAGACCCAGTACTTC	CASSEYKRQGGETQYF